The 8 T cell receptor beta chains below all came from one sample that was sequenced in a study of identical twins. MiXCR was run by TCRdb on the 5' RACE reads, yielding one entry per CDR3 protein. The sample lists some 600,000 distinct CDR3 sequences, just over 7% occurring once. The same specimen was also included in a second study, on yellow fever vaccine responses in identical twins.

The sequenced sample was PBMCs. The receptor set was obtained from a woman aged 18 to 35 in good health.

This clonotype was counted only a few times. The chain is built from TRBV12-3 or TRBV12-4 and TRBJ2-7; D might be TRBD1 (6 bases). The V and J ends lost 8 bases and 2 bases respectively, with 16 bases between them. The CDR3 is 14 amino acids. The CDR3 here is CASSEGTHPYEQYV. CDR3 coding DNA: TGTGCCAGCTCCGAAGGGACACATCCCTACGAGCAGTACGTC.

This clonotype was seen a few times. This rearrangement joins TRBV10-2 to TRBJ2-3; D may be TRBD1 or TRBD2 (5 bases each). Between the trimmed V and J ends, which lost 6 bases and 6 bases, there was a span of 19 bases. CDR1 WSHSY and CDR2 SAAADI come from the germline V gene. The CDR3 is 15 amino acids. CDR3 region: CASSVLGGQLDTQYF. The DNA for the CDR3 is TGCGCCAGCAGCGTCCTTGGAGGACAATTGGATACGCAGTATTTT.

A few counts support this clonotype. The rearrangement links TRBV6-5 to TRBJ2-2, with 9 bases aligning to TRBD2. The trim removed 2 bases at V and 6 bases at J, leaving 7 bases unmatched. This CDR3 is 16 amino acids long. CDR1 is MNHEY, CDR2 SVGAGI, per germline. The CDR3 loop reads CASSYPSGTSSGELFF. In DNA form, the CDR3 reads TGTGCCAGCAGTTACCCATCCGGGACTAGCTCCGGGGAGCTGTTTTTT.

The rearrangement joins TRBV6-1 to TRBJ1-4; 7 positions agree with TRBD1. The length of the CDR3 is 16 residues. Trimming cost V 6 bases and J 2 bases; bases outside gene matches: 9. CDR1 and CDR2 (germline): MNHNS, SASEGT. For the CDR3, the DNA is TGTGCCAGCAGAAGGACAGGTGGATCGACTAATGAAAAACTGTTTTTT. Encoded protein: CASRRTGGSTNEKLFF.

The table lists this clonotype with many counts. The chain employs TRBV12-3 or TRBV12-4 and TRBJ2-1; TRBD1 is a possible D gene (5 bases). The CDR3 is made up of 13 amino acids. Trimming left V 6 bases short and J 6 bases short, with 12 bases between. The CDR3 DNA sequence: TGTGCCAGCAGAGGCAGGGAATTCAATGAGCAGTTCTTC. Its protein product is CASRGREFNEQFF.

This clonotype has more than one count but fewer than ten. The chain carries TRBV28 and TRBJ2-3; possibly TRBD1 or TRBD2 for D (5 bases each). The germline CDR1 and CDR2 sequences are MDHEN and SYDVKM. V was trimmed by 10 bases and J by 0 bases, leaving 8 bases between them. CDR3 length equals 12 residues. The CDR3, as DNA: TGTGCCATCGGGGCTAGCACAGATACGCAGTATTTT. This sequence encodes CAIGASTDTQYF.

This clonotype was recorded many times. The CDR3 DNA reads as TGCAGTGCTAGTTCAGGGTCACAAGAGACCCAGTACTTC. Encoded protein: CSASSGSQETQYF. The chain uses TRBV20-1 and TRBJ2-5, with D perhaps TRBD1 (5 bases). Germline V gene lookup returns CDR1 DFQATT and CDR2 SNEGSKA (reference sequence). The V gene lost 3 bases and the J gene lost 2 bases, with 10 bases spanning the gap. CDR3 length equals 13 residues.

In the case of this clonotype: An end of the junction does not agree with germline; a read error may underlie this. The V gene is TRBV6-2 or TRBV6-3, the J gene TRBJ2-4; D is perhaps TRBD1 or TRBD2 (6 bases each). The germline CDR1 and CDR2 sequences are MNHEY and SVGEGT. This CDR3 is built from 12 residues. The CDR3 loop reads CASSYLGGPLDF. The CDR3 bases are TGTGCCAGCAGTTACCTTGGGGGGCCCTTGGATTTC.